This TCR beta chain was documented in a study of post-analysis software for immune sequencing data. As regards this clonotype: Its target is unknown.

The J segment lost 4 bases and the V segment lost 5 bases, leaving 7 bases of the junction unmatched. The CDR3 runs to 14 residues. CDR1 and CDR2 (germline): SGHTA, FQGTGA. Tagging with unique molecular identifiers was a feature of the TCR beta cDNA libraries. TCRdb re-called the PCR reads with MiXCR, one entry per CDR3 protein. Found here are 800,000 to 950,000 distinct CDR3 sequences, approximately 53% of them singletons; the top ten hold roughly 4.4%. Broader study findings: Among roughly five TRBV segments more frequent in patients than controls were TRBV5-6, TRBV5-1 and TRBV20-1.

The receptor comes from a girl aged 5 to 17 with multiple sclerosis. Sequenced: blood. The chain employs TRBV7-3 and TRBJ1-1, with 7 bases aligning to TRBD1. This chain's CDR3 is CASSPTGEGTEAFF. The CDR3 DNA reads as TGTGCCAGCAGCCCAACAGGGGAGGGCACTGAAGCTTTCTTT. Drawing the rest from reference TRBV7-3 and TRBJ1-1, the complete variable domain is GAGVSQTPSNKVTEKGKYVELRCDPISGHTALYWYRQSLGQGPEFLIYFQGTGAADDSGLPNDRFFAVRPEGSVSTLKIQRTERGDSAVYLCASSPTGEGTEAFFGQGTRLTVV.